The entry below gives a single TCR beta chain sequence along with its context. Its cognate antigen is unknown. The entry originates in a study of shared clonotypes between healthy human individuals. Whole-study findings and limits: Clonotype sharing levels among donors were expected to vary with sequencing depth.

The CDR3 is 13 amino acids. The V and J ends lost 4 bases and 6 bases respectively, with 12 bases between them. Germline CDR1 and CDR2: GTSNPN and SVGIG (reference sequence). Deep level was the assay's run setting. The quantity of DNA used in unsorted PBMC replicate PCRs was 250 to 350 ng, corresponding to 30,000 or so T cell genomes. Generated by immunoSEQ multiplex PCR, the TCRdb table keeps only in-frame clones and is missing some. The repertoire holds roughly 500,000 clones, roughly 77% seen once, with approximately 13% in the top ten. The source is a woman aged 35 to 49 in good health. Some clones in this sample may be carry-over from other donors' samples. V is TRBV30 and J is TRBJ1-4, with D unclear. Sequencing was performed on PBMCs. The CDR3 bases are TGTGCCTGGATGGGTAGCCGCCATGAAAAACTGTTTTTT. Translated, it gives CAWMGSRHEKLFF.